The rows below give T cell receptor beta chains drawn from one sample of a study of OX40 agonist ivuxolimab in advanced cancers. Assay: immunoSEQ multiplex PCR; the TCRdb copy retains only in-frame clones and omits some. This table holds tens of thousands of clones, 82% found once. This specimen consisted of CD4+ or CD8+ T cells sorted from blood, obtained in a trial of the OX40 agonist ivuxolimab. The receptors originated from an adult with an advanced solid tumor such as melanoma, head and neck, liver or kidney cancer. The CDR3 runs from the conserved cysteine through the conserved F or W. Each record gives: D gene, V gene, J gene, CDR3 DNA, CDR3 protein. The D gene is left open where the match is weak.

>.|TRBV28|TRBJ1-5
TGTGCCAGCAGTTTATGGGCAGGGAGTCAGCCCCAGCATTTT
CASSLWAGSQPQHF
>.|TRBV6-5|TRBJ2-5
TGTGCCAGCAGTTACTCGGAGACCCAGTACTTC
CASSYSETQYF
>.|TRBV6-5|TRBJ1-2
TGTGCCAGCAGAGGCGGCGCTTCGGGTGGCTACACCTTC
CASRGGASGGYTF
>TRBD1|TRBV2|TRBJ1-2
TGTGCCAGCATTTTCCAGGGGGCGCAGGGCTACACCTTC
CASIFQGAQGYTF
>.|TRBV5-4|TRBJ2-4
TGTGCCAGCAGCCGAATAGGGGGAGATCAGTACTTC
CASSRIGGDQYF
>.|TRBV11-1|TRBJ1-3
TGTGCCAGCAGCCCGCAGCCAACCTCTGGAAACACCATATATTTT
CASSPQPTSGNTIYF
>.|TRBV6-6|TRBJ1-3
TGTGCCAGCAGTAGGGCTGAGGCTGGAAACACCATATATTTT
CASSRAEAGNTIYF
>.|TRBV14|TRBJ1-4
TGTGCCAGCAGCCAAGCCAAAGGGACTAATGAAAAACTGTTTTTT
CASSQAKGTNEKLFF
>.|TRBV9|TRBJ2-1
TGTGCCAGCAGCGTAGGGCCGGAACTGCATGAGCAGTTCTTC
CASSVGPELHEQFF
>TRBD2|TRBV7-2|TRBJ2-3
TGTGCCAGCAGCTTCTCCGGGAGCGGGGGGACAGATACGCAGTATTTT
CASSFSGSGGTDTQYF